Each of the 32 T cell receptor beta chains below was sequenced from the same sample in a study of molecular identifiers for immune sequencing clone quantification. TCRdb itself ran the PCR reads through MiXCR, one entry per CDR3 protein. This table has around 470,000 distinct CDR3 sequences, 20% to 25% appearing once. What was sequenced was naive CD8+ T cells from blood, with Jurkat cell RNA spiked in. The subset here: FACS-sorted CD8+CD4-CCR7+CD45RA+ naive T cells. The origin of the receptors is a human donor in good health. Some libraries in this study had Jurkat cell RNA spiked in.

This clonotype showed up just a few times. The chain recombines TRBV12-3 or TRBV12-4 with TRBJ2-3; D unresolved. Deletions cut 8 bases from V and 2 bases from J, with 11 bases between. This CDR3 spans 13 amino acids. In DNA, the CDR3 is TGTGCCAGCCTCTCGTGGGTCACAGATACGCAGTATTTT. This gives the protein CASLSWVTDTQYF.

A remark on this clonotype: Given a much more abundant clone one base away, this may be a read error. V gene TRBV7-9 combines with J gene TRBJ2-7, with 10 nucleotides matching TRBD2. The CDR3 loop spans 15 amino acids. Germline-derived CDR1 and CDR2 are SEHNR and FQNEAQ (reference sequence). Unmatched junction bases numbered 10, after V lost 5 bases and J lost 6 bases. CDR3 amino acids: CASSPIAGGTSEQYF. CDR3 bases: TGTGCCAGCAGCCCTATAGCGGGAGGCACTAGCGAGCAGTACTTC.

Concerning this clonotype itself: A much larger clonotype is one base distant, so this may be a read error. This chain connects TRBV7-9 to TRBJ2-5; D uncertain. CDR1 is SEHNR and CDR2 is FQNEAQ in the germline V gene (reference sequence). The CDR3 spans 14 residues. V lost 8 bases to trimming and J lost 3 bases, with 16 bases between them. The CDR3 region is CASAKYQAEETQYF. CDR3 in DNA: TGTGCCAGCGCCAAATACCAGGCCGAAGAGACCCAGTACTTC.

With regard to this clonotype: This could be a read error, since a much larger clone is one nucleotide away. The chain links TRBV4-3 to TRBJ1-3, with 8 bases that match TRBD1. Germline loops: CDR1 LGHNA, CDR2 YSLEER. V lost 0 bases and J lost 9; bases outside the gene matches: 7. CDR3 length: 15 amino acids. Here the CDR3 reads CASSQDRTGRSTIYF. The CDR3 coding sequence is TGCGCCAGCAGCCAAGATAGGACAGGGAGAAGCACCATATATTTT.

This clonotype came up many times. The J gene is TRBJ2-7, the V gene TRBV12-3 or TRBV12-4; D remains unclear. The CDR3 has 11 amino acids. Trimming removed 3 bases from V and 5 bases from J, with 5 bases in between. CDR3 sequence: CASSFSHEQYF. The CDR3 DNA reads as TGTGCCAGCAGTTTCAGCCACGAGCAGTACTTC.

This sequence joins TRBV12-3 or TRBV12-4 and TRBJ2-5; D remains ambiguous. CDR3 length: 15 residues. V was trimmed by 6 bases and J by 4 bases, leaving 18 bases between them. The CDR3 is CASSPNMVTGETQYF. The CDR3 coding sequence is TGTGCCAGCAGCCCCAACATGGTTACCGGAGAGACCCAGTACTTC.

With regard to this clonotype: A much larger clone differs by one base, so this may be a read error. This rearrangement joins TRBV4-1 to TRBJ2-2; possible D gene TRBD2, 5 bases. The germline V gene encodes CDR1 MGHRA and CDR2 YSYEKL. The CDR3 contains 14 residues. The CDR3 protein is CASSQVFNTGELLF. CDR3 sequence (DNA): TGCGCCAGCAGCCAGGTTTTCAACACCGGGGAGCTGCTTTTT.

The J gene is TRBJ2-1, the V gene TRBV5-1; D gene uncertain. V dropped 1 base and J dropped 2 bases, with 4 bases sitting between them. Germline CDR1 reads SGHRS; CDR2 reads YFSETQ. The CDR3 spans 13 residues. CDR3 nucleotides: TGCGCCAGCAGCTTGCCGGCCTACAATGAGCAGTTCTTC. Encoded protein: CASSLPAYNEQFF.

About this clonotype: An end of the junction differs from the germline gene, which may be a read error. The V and J genes are TRBV5-3 and TRBJ2-1; 8 bases are a match to TRBD2. TRBV5-3 is known as an ORF, though its function is uncertain. This CDR3 is 15 amino acids long. The CDR3 region has the DNA TGTGCCAGCAGCTTGTACAGCGGGGGACTCGATGAGCAGTTCTTC. The encoded protein is CASSLYSGGLDEQFF.

As to this clonotype: A much larger clone is a single base away; this may be a read error. This chain links TRBV19 with TRBJ2-7, with 10 bases lining up with TRBD1. Germline assignment: CDR1 LNHDA and CDR2 SQIVND (reference sequence). The CDR3 extends over 15 amino acids. This CDR3 is CACSMTGGASYEQYF. The CDR3 nucleotides are TGTGCCTGTAGTATGACAGGGGGCGCCTCCTACGAGCAGTACTTC.

This clonotype occurred many times. The chain employs TRBV25-1 and TRBJ2-7; TRBD2 is a possible D gene (5 bases). The V end lost 8 bases, the J end lost 2 bases, and 13 bases lay between the germline ends. Germline assignment: CDR1 MGHDK and CDR2 SYGVNS. The CDR3 is made up of 13 amino acids. CDR3 sequence: CASLDWFTYEQYF. In DNA, the CDR3 is TGTGCCAGCCTGGACTGGTTTACCTACGAGCAGTACTTC.

This clonotype was seen more than once but under ten times. The genes are TRBV20-1 and TRBJ2-3; 10 nucleotides line up with TRBD2. Germline values: CDR1 DFQATT, CDR2 SNEGSKA (reference sequence). V was pared by 6 bases and J by 1 base, with 7 bases of the junction left unmatched. This CDR3 has 15 residues. The CDR3 loop reads CSAERLAGGTDTQYF. DNA of the CDR3: TGCAGTGCGGAGAGACTAGCGGGCGGCACAGATACGCAGTATTTT.

Details on this clonotype: Just one base apart from a much larger clone, this may be a read error. The chain recombines TRBV19 with TRBJ1-5, with D tentatively TRBD1 (6 bases). The CDR3 covers 15 residues. The germline V and J ends were trimmed by 7 bases and 1 base, with 14 bases remaining between them. Germline V CDR1 and CDR2: LNHDA, SQIVND (reference sequence). The CDR3 reads CASKPTRGSNQPQHF. CDR3 DNA sequence: TGTGCCAGTAAACCTACAAGGGGGAGCAATCAGCCCCAGCATTTT.

This clonotype was detected ten times or more. This chain uses TRBV4-1 with TRBJ2-3, with 11 bases fitting TRBD2. V was clipped by 2 bases and J by 4 bases; unmatched bases: 2. This CDR3 is built from 15 residues. Germline CDR1 and CDR2: MGHRA and YSYEKL. This CDR3 is CASSQLAGGADTQYF. The DNA of the CDR3 is TGCGCCAGCAGCCAACTAGCGGGGGGTGCAGATACGCAGTATTTT.

As regards this clonotype: At one end the junction does not follow the germline gene, possibly because of a read error. This chain connects TRBV6-2 or TRBV6-3 to TRBJ2-7, with TRBD1 as a possible D gene (5 bases). There are 15 residues in the CDR3. Germline V gives CDR1 MNHEY, CDR2 SVGEGT. In DNA form, the CDR3 reads TGTGCCAGCACCCGTGGGGCCCTGAGCTCCTACGAGCGGTACTTC. It encodes CASTRGALSSYERYF.

As for this clonotype: A read error may explain this, as a much larger clone is one base away. The CDR3 region is CASSYAGLGTEAFF. CDR3 in DNA: TGTGCCAGCAGTTACGCAGGGTTGGGCACTGAAGCTTTCTTT. The chain combines TRBV6-5 with TRBJ1-1; a possible D gene is TRBD1 (5 bases). V lost 2 bases to trimming and J lost 4 bases, with 11 bases between them. This CDR3 region has 14 residues. Germline V gene data show CDR1 as MNHEY and CDR2 as SVGAGI.

A note on this clonotype: The conserved phenylalanine or tryptophan is not found at the CDR3 terminus, so this likely reflects a read error. V and J are TRBV18 and TRBJ2-3; unclear D gene. The CDR3 sequence is 14 residues long. V lost 2 bases, J lost 1 base, and 7 bases lay in between. CDR1 and CDR2 from the germline V gene are KGHSH and LQKENI. CDR3 sequence: CASSPGYRTDTQYL. In DNA, the CDR3 is TGTGCCAGCTCACCAGGGTACCGCACAGATACGCAGTATCTT.

The table lists this clonotype with many counts. This chain uses TRBV5-1 with TRBJ2-2; possible D gene TRBD2, 5 bases. Germline V gene data show CDR1 as SGHRS and CDR2 as YFSETQ. The CDR3 length is 14 residues. Trimming took 2 bases from V and 5 from J, leaving 10 bases between them. CDR3 nucleotides: TGCGCCAGCAGCTTCGGGGAACGAACCGGGGAGCTGTTTTTT. Amino acids: CASSFGERTGELFF.

In this sample, this clonotype turned up a few times. This chain uses TRBV12-3 or TRBV12-4 with TRBJ1-2, with D possibly TRBD1 on 6 matching bases. The CDR3 sequence is 13 residues long. V lost 6 bases and J lost 7, with 15 bases in between. The DNA of the CDR3 is TGTGCCAGCAGCCCAGGGGTTTTCTCTGGCTACACCTTC. Translation gives CASSPGVFSGYTF.

The genes are TRBV20-1 and TRBJ2-1; the match to TRBD2 covers 9 bases. The CDR3 spans 15 residues. The junction had 6 bases not matched to a gene; V was cut back by 2 bases and J by 4 bases. CDR1 and CDR2 (germline): DFQATT, SNEGSKA (reference sequence). The CDR3 here is CSARKLAGQYNEQFF. In nucleotides, the CDR3 is TGCAGTGCTAGAAAGCTAGCGGGACAATACAATGAGCAGTTCTTC.

The chain employs TRBV20-1 and TRBJ1-1; possibly TRBD1 for D (6 bases). Per the germline V gene, CDR1 is DFQATT and CDR2 is SNEGSKA (reference sequence). Trimming pared 0 bases from V and 0 bases from J, leaving 11 bases between. CDR3 size: 15 residues. DNA of the CDR3: TGCAGTGCTAGAGATAGGGGGGGACTGAACACTGAAGCTTTCTTT. Translating gives CSARDRGGLNTEAFF.

This clonotype was seen a handful of times. The V gene is TRBV5-6, the J gene TRBJ1-5; D gene ambiguous. The CDR3 is 15 residues long. Germline CDR1 is SGHDT and CDR2 is YYEEEE. V lost 1 base and J 3 bases, leaving 11 bases between the germline ends. CDR3 amino acids: CASSLSSGYNQPQHF. The CDR3 DNA reads as TGTGCCAGCAGCTTGTCGTCTGGGTACAATCAGCCCCAGCATTTT.

Concerning this clonotype itself: The CDR3 carries no conserved terminal phenylalanine or tryptophan, so it likely arises from a read error. The rearrangement links TRBV9 to TRBJ2-7, with unresolved D. Germline loops: CDR1 SGDLS, CDR2 YYNGEE. The V and J ends lost 0 bases and 0 bases respectively, with 7 bases between them. CDR3 length: 14 residues. The CDR3 bases are TGTGCCAGCAGCGTAGTGGCGGACTCCTACGAGCAGTACTCC. Translating it yields CASSVVADSYEQYS.

Notes on this clonotype: Since a much larger clone is just one base distant, this may be a read error. The rearrangement links TRBV6-6 to TRBJ2-7; maybe TRBD2 (5 bases). The V gene's germline CDR1 is MNHNY and CDR2 SVGAGI (reference sequence). The CDR3 runs 11 residues. CDR3 protein: CVSSSADEQYF. The CDR3 bases are TGTGTCAGCAGTTCAGCGGACGAGCAGTACTTC.

This clonotype was seen repeatedly, ten times or more. The J gene is TRBJ2-7, the V gene TRBV12-3 or TRBV12-4; TRBD1 matches at 9 bases. V shed 7 bases and J 4 bases; nucleotides not matched to a gene: 20. This CDR3 is 18 amino acids long. CDR3 protein: CASISFALIPDRGYEQYF. The CDR3 nucleotides read TGTGCCAGCATCAGTTTCGCTTTAATCCCGGACAGGGGTTACGAGCAGTACTTC.

This clonotype was counted ten times or more. This chain connects TRBV4-3 to TRBJ2-3, with 13 bases matching TRBD2. J was trimmed by 4 bases and V by 2 bases; bases with no gene match: 9. The CDR3 totals 18 residues. Germline lookup yields CDR1 LGHNA and CDR2 YSLEER. Here the CDR3 DNA reads TGCGCCAGCAGCCAAAGGGAACTAGCGGGAGGGCCAGCAGATACGCAGTATTTT. Its protein is CASSQRELAGGPADTQYF.

As regards this clonotype: Being one base from a much bigger clone, this may be a read error. The V and J genes are TRBV7-2 and TRBJ1-1; no definite D call. The CDR3 extends over 14 amino acids. From germline, CDR1 is SGHTA and CDR2 FQGNSA. V shed 2 bases and J shed 4 bases, with 11 bases lying between them. DNA for the CDR3: TGTGCCAGCAGCTTAAGTGACACCGGCACTGAAGCTTTCTTT. Protein: CASSLSDTGTEAFF.

This clonotype appeared many times. The chain combines TRBV6-2 or TRBV6-3 with TRBJ2-3; no firm D call. The germline V gene has CDR1 MNHEY and CDR2 SVGEGT. The CDR3 extends over 13 amino acids. The V and J ends lost 8 bases and 0 bases respectively, with 9 bases between them. The CDR3 sequence: CASCDDSTDTQYF. The CDR3 coding sequence is TGTGCCAGCTGTGACGATAGCACAGATACGCAGTATTTT.

This clonotype was found many times. This sequence joins TRBV6-2 or TRBV6-3 and TRBJ1-1; tentative D call: TRBD1 (5 bases). V was clipped by 1 base and J by 6 bases, with 12 bases between them. This CDR3 contains 14 residues. Germline V gene lookup returns CDR1 MNHEY and CDR2 SVGEGT. CDR3 nucleotide sequence: TGTGCCAGCAGTTACTTTAGAGGGGAGGCTGAAGCTTTCTTT. This sequence encodes CASSYFRGEAEAFF.

Concerning this clonotype: A much larger clonotype is one base distant, so this may be a read error. This chain links TRBV20-1 with TRBJ1-5; D is perhaps TRBD1 (5 bases). Per germline, CDR1 DFQATT and CDR2 SNEGSKA (reference sequence). CDR3 length: 16 residues. The CDR3 sequence: CSARDGAGFSNQPQRF. The CDR3 nucleotides are TGCAGTGCTAGAGATGGGGCAGGGTTTAGCAATCAGCCCCAGCGTTTT.

The sample holds a few counts of this clonotype. The chain is built from TRBV24-1 and TRBJ2-1; 8 bases align to TRBD1. Germline loops: CDR1 KGHDR, CDR2 SFDVKD. This CDR3 has 15 residues. J lost 9 bases, V lost 3 bases, and 9 bases had no gene match. The CDR3 nucleotides read TGTGCCACCAGTGATCTAGGACAGGGTACCGGTGAGCAGTTCTTC. Translation gives CATSDLGQGTGEQFF.

This clonotype was recorded at least ten times. The rearrangement links TRBV29-1 to TRBJ1-4; D gene unclear. This CDR3 spans 11 amino acids. Trimming took off 8 bases at V and 7 bases at J, with 11 bases between the two ends. Germline-derived CDR1 and CDR2 are SQVTM and ANQGSEA. The chain's CDR3 is CSLLEGEKLFF. The CDR3 nucleotides read TGCAGCCTCCTGGAGGGTGAAAAACTGTTTTTT.